The rows below give T cell receptor beta chains drawn from one sample of a study of CD8+ T cells in alopecia areata. TCRdb's copy holds only in-frame clones and misses some; the assay was immunoSEQ multiplex PCR. The table records over 150,000 clones, 58% of them present only once. The source was CD4+ T cells sorted from blood, collected at week 24, from a patient treated with tofacitinib. These receptors all stem from a human donor with alopecia areata. CDR3s include the opening cysteine and the closing phenylalanine or tryptophan.

v_gene: TRBV2
j_gene: TRBJ2-6
CDR3aa: CASSEALGGSSSGANVLTF

v_gene: TRBV18
j_gene: TRBJ2-7
CDR3aa: CASSPYGKAYEQYF

v_gene: TRBV5-6
j_gene: TRBJ1-2
CDR3aa: CASSLKWDGYTF

v_gene: TRBV19
j_gene: TRBJ1-5
CDR3aa: CASSIGLGNQPQHF

v_gene: TRBV5-1
j_gene: TRBJ2-5
CDR3aa: CASNPSGGRETQYF

v_gene: TRBV6-5
j_gene: TRBJ2-1
CDR3aa: CASSYDSEQFF

v_gene: TRBV9
j_gene: TRBJ2-3
CDR3aa: CASSARRADTDTQYF

v_gene: TRBV5-1
j_gene: TRBJ1-5
CDR3aa: CASSADLGQPQHF

v_gene: TRBV29-1
j_gene: TRBJ1-6
CDR3aa: CSVRGAVNSPLHF

v_gene: TRBV5-1
j_gene: TRBJ2-2
CDR3aa: CASSLWADTGELFF

v_gene: TRBV9
j_gene: TRBJ2-5
CDR3aa: CASSVSGRGETQYF

v_gene: TRBV29-1
j_gene: TRBJ2-5
CDR3aa: CSVLVGQETQYF

v_gene: TRBV5-4
j_gene: TRBJ2-3
CDR3aa: CASSPRQGAYTDTQYF

v_gene: TRBV20-1
j_gene: TRBJ2-1
CDR3aa: CSASSENEQFF

v_gene: TRBV5-1
j_gene: TRBJ1-5
CDR3aa: CASSTGPDQPQHF

v_gene: TRBV5-4
j_gene: TRBJ1-1
CDR3aa: CASSLEIENTEAFF

v_gene: TRBV5-1
j_gene: TRBJ2-7
CDR3aa: CASREGTGLTGEQYF

v_gene: TRBV29-1
j_gene: TRBJ1-2
CDR3aa: CSVYGGRGYTF

v_gene: TRBV7-7
j_gene: TRBJ1-1
CDR3aa: CASSSSRDTEAFF

v_gene: TRBV29-1
j_gene: TRBJ1-2
CDR3aa: CSVGSGSEGYTF

v_gene: TRBV7-3
j_gene: TRBJ2-2
CDR3aa: CASSLIAGGPTGELFF

v_gene: TRBV6-6
j_gene: TRBJ2-5
CDR3aa: CASSGDSQETQYF

v_gene: TRBV15
j_gene: TRBJ2-1
CDR3aa: CATSRSEGEQFF

v_gene: TRBV15
j_gene: TRBJ2-3
CDR3aa: CASRPGRNTDTQYF